These T cell receptor beta chains were read from a single sample in a study of blood T cell repertoires in COVID-19. The data were produced by immunoSEQ multiplex PCR, yet TCRdb's version contains in-frame clones alone and is incomplete. The repertoire holds roughly 190,000 clones, with less than 85% as singletons. Sequenced: PBMCs or T cells enriched from blood (not recorded which). The receptors derive from a woman in her 30s who had recovered from COVID-19. Each CDR3 is given with its conserved first and last residue. Fields, in order: V gene, D gene, clone size, J gene, CDR3 DNA, CDR3 protein. The D gene is left open where the match is weak. Clone sizes are given selectively: once, few, many, or a class where the clone is expanded.

TRBV5-1	TRBD2	NA	TRBJ2-7	TGCGCCAGCAGCTTGGGGGTGTCGGGAGGGCCGTCCGAGCAGTACTTC	CASSLGVSGGPSEQYF
TRBV4-2	TRBD1	NA	TRBJ1-2	TGTGCCAGCAGCCTTGAGGGGGCGCTGGGCTACACCTTC	CASSLEGALGYTF
TRBV21-1	NA	NA	TRBJ1-2	TGTGCCAGCAGCACGGGACAGGGGGGGAATGGCTACACCTTC	CASSTGQGGNGYTF
TRBV4-2	TRBD1	once	TRBJ1-5	TGTGCCAGCAGCCAGGACAGGGATCAGCCCCAGCATTTT	CASSQDRDQPQHF
TRBV10-1	TRBD2	many	TRBJ2-1	TGCGCCACCCCCCTAGCGGGAGGAGAGGAGCAGTTCTTC	CATPLAGGEEQFF
TRBV7-3	TRBD1	NA	TRBJ2-2	TGTGCCAGCAGCTCGCAGGGGGCTGTGACCGGGGAGCTGTTTTTT	CASSSQGAVTGELFF
TRBV7-2	NA	NA	TRBJ1-2	TGTGCCAGCAGCCCGGTGGGAGCCTCCCCGCAAAATTACACCTTC	CASSPVGASPQNYTF
TRBV7-3	NA	NA	TRBJ2-1	TGTGCCAGCAGCTTCTCGGGGTTTGAACCCTACAATGAGCAGTTCTTC	CASSFSGFEPYNEQFF
TRBV7-9	TRBD1	NA	TRBJ1-3	TGTGCCAGCAGCTTGGCCCCGGGACAGGGGACTGGAAACACCATATATTTT	CASSLAPGQGTGNTIYF
TRBV9	TRBD1	NA	TRBJ1-5	TGTGCCAGCAGCCACCCTAGGGGGCGTTCGAATCAGCCCCAGCATTTT	CASSHPRGRSNQPQHF
TRBV4-1	TRBD1	NA	TRBJ1-1	TGCGCCAGCAGCCAGTTCGACCGGGACAGGGGTTTACGAATGAACACTGAAGCTTTCTTT	CASSQFDRDRGLRMNTEAFF
TRBV6-5	NA	NA	TRBJ2-5	TGTGCCAGCAGTTACCGGGGGGCGGAGACCCAGTACTTC	CASSYRGAETQYF
TRBV2	NA	few	TRBJ1-1	TGTGCCAGCTCGGTCAGCGGACCTCTTTCTGAAGCTTTCTTT	CASSVSGPLSEAFF
TRBV7-9	NA	NA	TRBJ2-1	TGTGCCAGCAGCTTCCGCGGGGAGTACAATGAGCAGTTCTTC	CASSFRGEYNEQFF
TRBV28	TRBD1	NA	TRBJ1-3	TGTGCCAGCAGTTCCCGGGGACAGGGGTCAGGAAACACCATATATTTT	CASSSRGQGSGNTIYF
TRBV11-2	TRBD2	NA	TRBJ2-5	TGTGCCAGCAGCTTGAGGACTAGCGGGGGGGCGAAGACCCAGTACTTC	CASSLRTSGGAKTQYF
TRBV6-6	NA	NA	TRBJ1-6	TGTGCCAGCAGTTACGGGCAGGCTAATAATTCACCCCTCCACTTT	CASSYGQANNSPLHF
TRBV27	TRBD1	NA	TRBJ1-3	TGTGCCAGCAGTTTCTCCGGACAGGGTCGGAACACCATATATTTT	CASSFSGQGRNTIYF
TRBV10-1	TRBD1	NA	TRBJ2-3	TGCGCCAGCAGTGGAAGACAGGGAGGCACAGATACGCAGTATTTT	CASSGRQGGTDTQYF
TRBV4-2	NA	NA	TRBJ1-1	TGTGCCAGCAGCCAAGTCGGGGGGCGGAAGGACACTGAAGCTTTCTTT	CASSQVGGRKDTEAFF
TRBV7-2	TRBD2	NA	TRBJ2-3	TGTGCCAGCAGCTTAGCGCTAGCGGGAGGAGGTACGCAGTATTTT	CASSLALAGGGTQYF
TRBV19	NA	NA	TRBJ1-2	TGTGCCAGTAGTATAGGGGCAGGGGATGGCTACACCTTC	CASSIGAGDGYTF
TRBV6-5	TRBD1	few	TRBJ1-6	TGTGCCAGCAGCGTGGGACAGGGGAATTCACCCCTCCACTTT	CASSVGQGNSPLHF
TRBV25-1	NA	NA	TRBJ1-5	TGTGCCAGCAGTGATTCAGGGTGGGAGCCCCAGCATTTT	CASSDSGWEPQHF
TRBV30	TRBD1	few	TRBJ2-7	TGTGCCTGGAGTCTGGACAGGGGTTACGAGCAGTACTTC	CAWSLDRGYEQYF
TRBV11-2	NA	NA	TRBJ1-2	TGTGCCAGCAGCGTCGACAGGATCGGGGGCTACACCTTC	CASSVDRIGGYTF
TRBV7-8	TRBD1	NA	TRBJ2-1	TGTGCCAGCAGCTTAGCGACAGGGGGCGGAGAGCAGTTCTTC	CASSLATGGGEQFF
TRBV15	TRBD1	once	TRBJ2-7	TGTGCCACCAGCAGAGGGGGAGCAGGGGGTTACGAGCAGTACTTC	CATSRGGAGGYEQYF
TRBV11-3	TRBD2	NA	TRBJ2-2	TGTGCCAGCAGCAAAGGGCTAGCGGGAGGGCCGTTCGGCACCGGGGAGCTGTTTTTT	CASSKGLAGGPFGTGELFF
TRBV7-7	TRBD2	NA	TRBJ2-1	TGTGCTAGCAGTCCTAGCGGGGGCCCCTACAATGAGCAGTTCTTC	CASSPSGGPYNEQFF
TRBV30	NA	NA	TRBJ2-3	TGTGCCTGGAGTGTGTGGAGCGGGTCCAGCACAGATACGCAGTATTTT	CAWSVWSGSSTDTQYF
TRBV2	NA	NA	TRBJ1-1	TGTGCCAGCAAGGGTCAGGGTTCGTACACTGAAGCTTTCTTT	CASKGQGSYTEAFF
TRBV7-8	NA	NA	TRBJ2-3	TGTGCCAGCAGCTCTGGAGTGGCAGATACGCAGTATTTT	CASSSGVADTQYF
TRBV24-1	TRBD1	NA	TRBJ1-1	TGTGCCACCAGTGACTTCGGGACAGGTGAAGCTTTCTTT	CATSDFGTGEAFF
TRBV29-1	NA	NA	TRBJ2-3	TGCAGCGTTAGGGGGATCACAGGCACAGATACGCAGTATTTT	CSVRGITGTDTQYF
TRBV21-1	NA	NA	TRBJ2-5	TGTGCCAGGCTAGACAGGGCAGAGACCCAGTACTTC	CARLDRAETQYF
TRBV3-1/TRBV3-2	TRBD2	NA	TRBJ2-3	TGTGCCAGCAGCCCGTGGACTAGCGGGGGTAGGCGCACAGATACGCAGTATTTT	CASSPWTSGGRRTDTQYF
TRBV18	TRBD2	NA	TRBJ2-1	TGTGCCAGCTCGTCGACTAGCGGGGGTTACAATGAGCAGTTCTTC	CASSSTSGGYNEQFF
TRBV7-9	TRBD1	NA	TRBJ1-1	TGTGCCAGCAGCTTAGTACAGGGGAGTACTGAAGCTTTCTTT	CASSLVQGSTEAFF
TRBV9	NA	NA	TRBJ2-3	TGTGCCAGCAGCCCTAGGGAGGTCACAGATACGCAGTATTTT	CASSPREVTDTQYF
TRBV20-1	NA	NA	TRBJ2-7	TGCAGTGCTAGTCAGGGGGGTCCCGAGCAGTACTTC	CSASQGGPEQYF
TRBV6-5	NA	NA	TRBJ2-5	TGTGCCAGCAGTTACTCGCCGGGTTCGGGTGGGACCCAGTACTTC	CASSYSPGSGGTQYF
TRBV7-2	TRBD2	NA	TRBJ2-5	TGTGCCAGCAGCCCCCTAGCGGAAGAGACCCAGTACTTC	CASSPLAEETQYF
TRBV30	NA	NA	TRBJ2-7	TGTGCCTGGAGTGTACTACTCGAGCAGTACTTC	CAWSVLLEQYF
TRBV27	TRBD2	once	TRBJ2-1	TGTGCCAGCAGCACACTAGCGGAGGCTCTTTACAATGAGCAGTTCTTC	CASSTLAEALYNEQFF